This TCR beta chain is from a study of blood T cell repertoires in COVID-19. Sequencing used immunoSEQ multiplex PCR; TCRdb keeps in-frame clones, though not all of them. Of roughly 250,000 clones in the sample, over 80% were seen once. Germline assignment: CDR1 SGHNT and CDR2 YENEEA. The CDR3 is made up of 16 amino acids. V lost 1 base, J lost 0 bases, and 11 bases lay in between. The sample taken for sequencing was PBMCs or T cells enriched from blood (not recorded which). The chain employs TRBV11-3 and TRBJ2-3; D not certain. The sequence was obtained from a man aged 50 to 60 who had been exposed to COVID-19. CDR3 DNA: TGTGCCAGCAGCTTAGGGGCTCAGCCGAGCACAGATACGCAGTATTTT. Translating gives CASSLGAQPSTDTQYF.